Presented here are 24 T cell receptor beta chains from one specimen sequenced in a study of identical twins. MiXCR was run by TCRdb on the 5' RACE reads, yielding one entry per CDR3 protein. The table lists hundreds of thousands of distinct CDR3 sequences, around a sixth of them singletons. The same data also contributed to another study, on T cells expressing NK-cell markers.

The specimen sequenced was PBMCs. The receptors derive from a woman aged 18 to 35 in good health.

V is TRBV29-1 and J is TRBJ2-7; possible D gene TRBD1, 5 bases. Germline CDR1 SQVTM, CDR2 ANQGSEA. The CDR3 is 11 amino acids. V was pared by 6 bases and J by 2 bases, with 8 bases between. The DNA of the CDR3 is TGCAGCGTGACAGCCCCCTACGAGCAGTACTTC. Amino acid sequence: CSVTAPYEQYF.

This clonotype appeared a few times. The chain employs TRBV20-1 and TRBJ2-1; 9 nucleotides agree with TRBD2. V lost 6 bases to trimming and J lost 10 bases; unmatched junction nucleotides: 16. The CDR3 is 15 residues long. Germline V gene sequence: CDR1 DFQATT, CDR2 SNEGSKA (reference sequence). The CDR3 loop is CSALPPGLAQQEQFF. The CDR3 coding sequence is TGCAGTGCACTCCCCCCGGGACTAGCCCAACAAGAGCAGTTCTTC.

There are a few counts of this clonotype. The chain recombines TRBV20-1 with TRBJ2-3, with 16 bases fitting TRBD2. The ends lost 6 bases at V and 3 bases at J; junction bases unmatched: 0. This CDR3 is built from 14 residues. CDR1 is DFQATT and CDR2 is SNEGSKA in the germline V gene (reference sequence). As DNA, the CDR3 is TGCAGTGCGGGACTAGCGGGGGGGACAGATACGCAGTATTTT. It is translated as CSAGLAGGTDTQYF.

The chain has TRBV12-3 or TRBV12-4 and TRBJ2-1, with D uncertain. With 5 bases removed from V and 9 bases from J, the gap between germline ends came to 14 bases. This CDR3 is 13 amino acids long. CDR3 amino acids: CASSISTLGEQFF. The CDR3, as DNA: TGTGCCAGCAGTATAAGTACTTTGGGTGAGCAGTTCTTC.

J is TRBJ1-1 and V is TRBV7-9, with unresolved D. The CDR3 has 16 amino acids. Trimming left V 2 bases short and J 4 bases short, with 17 bases between. Germline assignment: CDR1 SEHNR and CDR2 FQNEAQ (reference sequence). The CDR3 DNA reads TGTGCCAGCAGCTTACCATGGGGAGGGAAAGGCACTGAAGCTTTCTTT. Amino acid sequence: CASSLPWGGKGTEAFF.

This clonotype was seen more than once but under ten times. The genes are TRBV4-3 and TRBJ2-3; tentatively, D is TRBD2 (7 bases). V lost 3 bases, J lost 2 bases, and 18 bases lay in between. In germline, CDR1 is LGHNA, CDR2 YSLEER. There are 17 residues in the CDR3. In nucleotides, the CDR3 is TGCGCCAGCAGCCAGCAAGGGGGGGAGGGTTACACAGATACGCAGTATTTT. This encodes CASSQQGGEGYTDTQYF.

The chain recombines TRBV29-1 with TRBJ1-2, with TRBD1 identical over 9 bases. The CDR3 loop spans 15 amino acids. V lost 4 bases and J lost 0; bases outside the gene matches: 6. Germline V gene sequence: CDR1 SQVTM, CDR2 ANQGSEA. DNA of the CDR3: TGCAGCGTTGTAGGGGGACAGGGATCTAACTATGGCTACACCTTC. Protein sequence: CSVVGGQGSNYGYTF.

The chain combines TRBV7-2 with TRBJ1-6; D is uncertain. The CDR3 is 13 amino acids. Germline assignment: CDR1 SGHTA and CDR2 FQGNSA. V was trimmed by 8 bases and J by 5 bases, leaving 10 bases between them. CDR3 bases: TGTGCCAGCCGAGGCGTCCATAATTCACCCCTCCACTTT. Residues: CASRGVHNSPLHF.

The chain carries TRBV6-2 or TRBV6-3 and TRBJ2-7, with D unresolved. This CDR3 has 10 amino acids. Germline CDR1 reads MNHEY; CDR2 reads SVGEGT. Trimming stripped 4 bases from V and 7 bases from J, with 5 bases between. Written as DNA, the CDR3 is TGTGCCAGCAGTTTCGGTGAGCAGTACTTC. It translates to CASSFGEQYF.

The V and J genes are TRBV7-9 and TRBJ1-2; D not resolved. The CDR3 loop spans 13 amino acids. CDR1 is SEHNR, CDR2 FQNEAQ, per germline (reference sequence). V was clipped by 5 bases and J by 6 bases, with 13 bases between them. Here the CDR3 reads CASSLNQADGYTF. CDR3 DNA: TGTGCCAGCAGCCTAAACCAGGCGGATGGCTACACCTTC. Drawing the rest from reference TRBV7-9 and TRBJ1-2, the complete variable domain is DTGVSQNPRHKITKRGQNVTFRCDPISEHNRLYWYRQTLGQGPEFLTYFQNEAQLEKSRLLSDRFSAERPKGSFSTLEIQRTEQGDSAMYLCASSLNQADGYTFGSGTRLTVV.

This clonotype has only one observation. The junction does not match germline at one end; this may be a read error. CDR3 DNA: TGTGCCAGCGACCGGGACAGGAGAGGCGGCTACAACTTC. Amino acids: CASDRDRRGGYNF. This rearrangement joins TRBV11-2 to TRBJ1-2; TRBD1 aligns across 8 bases. Germline CDR1 is SGHAT and CDR2 is FQNNGV. The CDR3 loop spans 13 amino acids.

The chain uses TRBV5-1 and TRBJ1-1; tentatively, D is TRBD1 (6 bases). CDR3 length equals 14 residues. The ends were cut back, 4 bases at V and 3 bases at J, with 13 bases in the middle. Germline V lookup: CDR1 SGHRS, CDR2 YFSETQ. CDR3 protein: CASSPRGGYTEAFF. The CDR3 nucleotides read TGCGCCAGCAGCCCACGGGGGGGCTACACTGAAGCTTTCTTT.

This clonotype was seen a few times. The chain is built from TRBV20-1 and TRBJ2-5, with D possibly TRBD1 on 6 matching bases. The CDR3 runs 13 residues. The germline CDR1 and CDR2 sequences are DFQATT and SNEGSKA (reference sequence). V lost 6 bases to trimming and J lost 3 bases, with 14 bases between them. CDR3 sequence (DNA): TGCAGTGCCTCACGGACAGCCAAAGAGACCCAGTACTTC. Its protein product is CSASRTAKETQYF.

V and J are TRBV9 and TRBJ2-1, with D tentatively TRBD2 (5 bases). Germline V CDR1 and CDR2: SGDLS, YYNGEE. The V gene lost 0 bases and the J gene lost 7 bases, with 14 bases spanning the gap. CDR3 length equals 15 residues. CDR3 amino acids: CASSVGVGSGNEQFF. In DNA form, the CDR3 reads TGTGCCAGCAGCGTAGGTGTGGGGTCGGGGAATGAGCAGTTCTTC.

The chain carries TRBV7-9 and TRBJ2-5; possibly TRBD1 for D (5 bases). Trimming removed 1 base at V and 12 bases at J, with 15 bases between. Germline loops: CDR1 SEHNR, CDR2 FQNEAQ (reference sequence). This CDR3 comprises 13 residues. CDR3 in amino acids: CASSLVRAGVKYF. CDR3 nucleotide sequence: TGTGCCAGCAGCTTAGTCAGGGCTGGTGTGAAGTACTTC.

This clonotype was seen only a few times. J is TRBJ1-3 and V is TRBV9, with D unresolved. This CDR3 comprises 16 residues. CDR1 and CDR2 (germline): SGDLS, YYNGEE. Trimming left V 4 bases short and J 0 bases short, with 14 bases between. CDR3 amino acids: CASSLLDGSSGNTIYF. In nucleotides, the CDR3 is TGTGCCAGCAGCCTGTTAGACGGGAGCTCTGGAAACACCATATATTTT.

The chain employs TRBV6-1 and TRBJ2-3; TRBD1 might be the D (8 bases). There are 14 residues in the CDR3. Trimming cost V 8 bases and J 2 bases, with 14 bases left between them. Germline V lookup: CDR1 MNHNS, CDR2 SASEGT. The CDR3 nucleotides are TGTGCCAGCGGGGGGGACAGGCCCACAGATACGCAGTATTTT. This encodes CASGGDRPTDTQYF.

This clonotype was seen a handful of times. The rearrangement links TRBV2 to TRBJ2-7; D is unclear. This CDR3 region has 15 residues. V shed 3 bases and J shed 3 bases, with 15 bases lying between them. Germline V gene data show CDR1 as SNHLY and CDR2 as FYNNEI. The chain's CDR3 is CASSELGGTLYEQYF. The CDR3 region has the DNA TGTGCCAGCAGTGAGTTAGGTGGAACCCTCTACGAGCAGTACTTC. The full variable domain, in which reference TRBV2 and TRBJ2-7 provide the parts outside the CDR3, is EPEVTQTPSHQVTQMGQEVILRCVPISNHLYFYWYRQILGQKVEFLVSFYNNEISEKSEIFDDQFSVERPDGSNFTLKIRSTKLEDSAMYFCASSELGGTLYEQYFGPGTRLTVT.

The sample holds a few counts of this clonotype. The chain couples TRBV6-1 to TRBJ2-5; possibly TRBD1 for D (5 bases). The CDR3 extends over 14 amino acids. Germline CDR1 MNHNS, CDR2 SASEGT. V lost 6 bases and J 5 bases, leaving 16 bases between the germline ends. CDR3 in amino acids: CASSETTSGETQYF. The CDR3 DNA follows: TGTGCCAGCAGCGAAACTACCTCAGGGGAGACCCAGTACTTC.

The rearrangement links TRBV20-1 to TRBJ1-1; no definite D call. CDR1 is DFQATT and CDR2 is SNEGSKA in the germline V gene (reference sequence). This CDR3 is 11 amino acids long. Trimming pared 5 bases from V and 1 base from J, leaving 5 bases between. CDR3: CSAFRNTEAFF. The CDR3 DNA reads TGCAGTGCTTTCAGGAACACTGAAGCTTTCTTT.

This clonotype was counted ten times or more. V gene TRBV12-3 or TRBV12-4 combines with J gene TRBJ1-5; possible D gene TRBD1, 6 bases. This CDR3 spans 13 amino acids. Trimming left V 5 bases short and J 5 bases short, with 10 bases between. The DNA of the CDR3 is TGTGCCAGCAGTCTAGGGGGGTATCAGCCCCAGCATTTT. It encodes CASSLGGYQPQHF.

The chain links TRBV7-2 to TRBJ2-5, with D possibly being TRBD2 (6 bases). Trimming shortened V by 0 bases and J by 1 base, and 12 bases separated the two germline ends. The CDR3 sequence is 16 residues long. CDR1 and CDR2 (germline): SGHTA, FQGNSA. CDR3 nucleotide sequence: TGTGCCAGCAGCTTAGCCGGGGGAGTAACCCAAGAGACCCAGTACTTC. Protein product: CASSLAGGVTQETQYF.

The chain couples TRBV12-3 or TRBV12-4 to TRBJ2-1; D is ambiguous. Trimming pared 2 bases from V and 14 bases from J, leaving 13 bases between. The CDR3 totals 12 residues. In DNA form, the CDR3 reads TGTGCCAGCAGTTTAAGCTTTCTTCCAGAGTTCTTC. Translating it yields CASSLSFLPEFF.

This clonotype appeared a few times. The chain uses TRBV20-1 and TRBJ2-4, with D hard to call. Germline V lookup: CDR1 DFQATT, CDR2 SNEGSKA (reference sequence). The CDR3 runs to 13 residues. The V end was cut by 7 bases, the J end by 9 bases, with 19 bases between. As DNA, the CDR3 is TGCAGTGGTACGGGCTCTAGGATTGGCATTCAGTACTTC. It codes for CSGTGSRIGIQYF.